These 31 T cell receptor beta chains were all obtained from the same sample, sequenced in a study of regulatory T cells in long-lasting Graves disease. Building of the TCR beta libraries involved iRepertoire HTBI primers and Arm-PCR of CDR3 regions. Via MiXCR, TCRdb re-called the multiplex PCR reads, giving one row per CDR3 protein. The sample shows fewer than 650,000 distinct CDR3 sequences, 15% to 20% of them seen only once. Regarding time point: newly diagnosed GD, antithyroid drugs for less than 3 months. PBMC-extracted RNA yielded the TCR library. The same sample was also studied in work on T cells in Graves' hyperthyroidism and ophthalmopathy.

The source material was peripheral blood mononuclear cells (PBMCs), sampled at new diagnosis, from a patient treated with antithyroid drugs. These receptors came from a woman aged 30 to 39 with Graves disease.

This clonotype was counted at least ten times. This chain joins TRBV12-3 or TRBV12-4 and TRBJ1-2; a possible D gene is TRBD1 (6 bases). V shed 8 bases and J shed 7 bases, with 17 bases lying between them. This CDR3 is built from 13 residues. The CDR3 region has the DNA TGTGCCAGCTCTTTTAGGGGGGATGGTGGCTACACCTTC. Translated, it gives CASSFRGDGGYTF.

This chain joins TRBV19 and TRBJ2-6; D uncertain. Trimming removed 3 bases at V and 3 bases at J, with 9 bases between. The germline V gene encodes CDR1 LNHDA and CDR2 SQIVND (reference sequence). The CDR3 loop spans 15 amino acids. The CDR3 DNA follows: TGTGCCAGTAGTATTTTCGGAGTTGGGGCCAACGTCCTGACTTTC. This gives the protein CASSIFGVGANVLTF.

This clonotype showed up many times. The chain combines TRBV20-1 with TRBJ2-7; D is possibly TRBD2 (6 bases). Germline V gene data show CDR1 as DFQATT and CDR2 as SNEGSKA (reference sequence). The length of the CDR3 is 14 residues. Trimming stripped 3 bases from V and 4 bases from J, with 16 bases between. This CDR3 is CSASRASAGYEQYF. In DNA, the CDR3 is TGCAGTGCTAGTAGAGCTAGCGCGGGATACGAGCAGTACTTC.

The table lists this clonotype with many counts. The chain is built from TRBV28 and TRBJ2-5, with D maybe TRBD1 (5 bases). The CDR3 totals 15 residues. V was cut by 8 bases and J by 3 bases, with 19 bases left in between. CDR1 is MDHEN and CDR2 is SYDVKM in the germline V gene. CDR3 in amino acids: CASAGGAYPKETQYF. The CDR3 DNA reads TGTGCCAGCGCAGGTGGGGCCTACCCAAAAGAGACCCAGTACTTC.

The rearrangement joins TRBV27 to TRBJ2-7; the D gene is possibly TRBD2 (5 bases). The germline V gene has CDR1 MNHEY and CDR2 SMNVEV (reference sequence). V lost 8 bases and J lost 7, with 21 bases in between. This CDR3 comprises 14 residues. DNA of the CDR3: TGTGCCAGCGCACAAAGTCGAGGGCCAGAGGAGCAGTACTTC. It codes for CASAQSRGPEEQYF.

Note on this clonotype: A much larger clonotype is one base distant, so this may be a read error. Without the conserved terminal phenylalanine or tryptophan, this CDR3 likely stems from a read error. CDR3 bases: TGTGCCAGCAGTACGCTCGGACAGGGGAGGATGAGGGAGCAGTACCTC. Amino acids: CASSTLGQGRMREQYL. The chain links TRBV27 to TRBJ2-7; 9 nucleotides line up with TRBD1. V lost 5 bases to trimming and J lost 7 bases; unmatched junction nucleotides: 15. This CDR3 region has 16 residues. Germline assignment: CDR1 MNHEY and CDR2 SMNVEV (reference sequence).

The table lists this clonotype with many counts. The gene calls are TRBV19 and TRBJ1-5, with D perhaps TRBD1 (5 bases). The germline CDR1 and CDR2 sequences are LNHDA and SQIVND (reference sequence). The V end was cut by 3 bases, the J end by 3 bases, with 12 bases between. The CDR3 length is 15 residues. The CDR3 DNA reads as TGTGCCAGTAGTATGAGGGAGGGGTTCAATCAGCCCCAGCATTTT. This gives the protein CASSMREGFNQPQHF.

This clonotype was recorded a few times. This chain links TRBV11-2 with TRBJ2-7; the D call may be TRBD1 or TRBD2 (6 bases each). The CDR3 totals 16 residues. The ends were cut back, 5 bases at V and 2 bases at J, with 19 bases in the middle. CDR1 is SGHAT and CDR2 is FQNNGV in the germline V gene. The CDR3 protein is CASSNGGRTGTYEQYF. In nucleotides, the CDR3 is TGTGCCAGCAGCAATGGGGGGCGGACGGGGACCTACGAGCAGTACTTC. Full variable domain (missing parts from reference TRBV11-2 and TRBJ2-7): EAGVAQSPRYKIIEKRQSVAFWCNPISGHATLYWYQQILGQGPKLLIQFQNNGVVDDSQLPKDRFSAERLKGVDSTLKIQPAKLEDSAVYLCASSNGGRTGTYEQYFGPGTRLTVT.

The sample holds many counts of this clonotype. For the CDR3, the DNA is TGTGCCAGCACCCCAAGGCCAACCACCCGCTATGGCTACACCTTC. It translates to CASTPRPTTRYGYTF. This chain joins TRBV2 and TRBJ1-2; D is uncertain. Germline CDR1 SNHLY, CDR2 FYNNEI. The V end was cut by 7 bases, the J end by 4 bases, with 19 bases between. The CDR3 length is 15 residues.

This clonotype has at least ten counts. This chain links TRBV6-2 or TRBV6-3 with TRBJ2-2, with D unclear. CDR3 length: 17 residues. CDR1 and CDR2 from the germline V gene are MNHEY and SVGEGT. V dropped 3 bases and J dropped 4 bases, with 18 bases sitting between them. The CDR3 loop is CASSYSSRRPGTGELFF. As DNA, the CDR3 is TGTGCCAGCAGTTATTCGAGTAGGCGCCCGGGCACCGGGGAGCTGTTTTTT.

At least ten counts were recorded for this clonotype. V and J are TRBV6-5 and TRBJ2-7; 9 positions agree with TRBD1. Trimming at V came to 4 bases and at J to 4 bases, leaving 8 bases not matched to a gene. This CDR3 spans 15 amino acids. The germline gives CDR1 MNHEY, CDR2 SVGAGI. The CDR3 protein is CASSSTGTGNYEQYF. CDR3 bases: TGTGCCAGCAGTTCCACCGGGACAGGGAATTACGAGCAGTACTTC.

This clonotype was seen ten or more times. CDR3 nucleotides: TGTGCCAGCAGTTACTCCTTGGGTCGTGAGCAGTTCTTC. Translation gives CASSYSLGREQFF. V usage is TRBV6-9 and J usage is TRBJ2-1; no clear D gene. Germline V CDR1 and CDR2: MNHGY, SVAAGI. The CDR3 length is 13 residues. The V end lost 3 bases, the J end lost 9 bases, and 12 bases lay between the germline ends.

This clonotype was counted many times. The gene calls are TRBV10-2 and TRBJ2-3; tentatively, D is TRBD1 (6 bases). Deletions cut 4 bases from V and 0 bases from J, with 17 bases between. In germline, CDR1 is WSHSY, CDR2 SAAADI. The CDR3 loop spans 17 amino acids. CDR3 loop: CASSVAPRGFSTDTQYF. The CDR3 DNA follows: TGCGCCAGCAGTGTAGCCCCCAGGGGCTTTAGCACAGATACGCAGTATTTT.

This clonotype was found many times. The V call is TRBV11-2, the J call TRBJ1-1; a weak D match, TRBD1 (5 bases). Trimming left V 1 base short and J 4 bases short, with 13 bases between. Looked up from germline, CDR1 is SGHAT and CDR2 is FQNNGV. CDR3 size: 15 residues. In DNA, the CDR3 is TGTGCCAGCAGCTTAGCGGGGCAGTTGGGCACTGAAGCTTTCTTT. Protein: CASSLAGQLGTEAFF.

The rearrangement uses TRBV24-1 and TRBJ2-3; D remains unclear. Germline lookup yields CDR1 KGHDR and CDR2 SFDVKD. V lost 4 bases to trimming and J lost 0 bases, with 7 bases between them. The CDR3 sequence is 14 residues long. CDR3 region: CATSDDFSTDTQYF. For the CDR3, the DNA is TGTGCCACCAGTGACGATTTTAGCACAGATACGCAGTATTTT.

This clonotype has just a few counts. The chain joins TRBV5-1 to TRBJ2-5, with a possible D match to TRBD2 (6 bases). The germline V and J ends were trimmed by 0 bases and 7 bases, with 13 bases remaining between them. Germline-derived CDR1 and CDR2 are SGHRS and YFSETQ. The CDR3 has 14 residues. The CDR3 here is CASSLVMGTSTQYF. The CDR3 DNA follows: TGCGCCAGCAGCTTGGTTATGGGGACTTCGACCCAGTACTTC.

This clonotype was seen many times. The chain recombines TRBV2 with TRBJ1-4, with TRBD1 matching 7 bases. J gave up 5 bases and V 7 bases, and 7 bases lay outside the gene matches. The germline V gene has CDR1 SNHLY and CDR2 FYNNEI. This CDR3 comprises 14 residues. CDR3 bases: TGTGCCAGCATGGCCGGGACAGAGAATGAAAAACTGTTTTTT. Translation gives CASMAGTENEKLFF.

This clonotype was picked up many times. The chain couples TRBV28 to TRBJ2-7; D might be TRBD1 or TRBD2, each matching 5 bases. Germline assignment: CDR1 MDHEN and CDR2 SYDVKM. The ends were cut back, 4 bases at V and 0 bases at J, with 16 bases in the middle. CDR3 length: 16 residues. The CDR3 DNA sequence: TGTGCCAGCAGTTCCGGGACGGACAATTTCTCCTACGAGCAGTACTTC. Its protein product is CASSSGTDNFSYEQYF.

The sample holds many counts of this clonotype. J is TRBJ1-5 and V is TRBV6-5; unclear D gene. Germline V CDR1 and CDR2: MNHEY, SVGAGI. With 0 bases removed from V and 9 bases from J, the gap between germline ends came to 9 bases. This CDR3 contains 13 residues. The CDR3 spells CASSYSRDRPQHF. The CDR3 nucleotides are TGTGCCAGCAGTTACTCGAGGGATCGGCCCCAGCATTTT.

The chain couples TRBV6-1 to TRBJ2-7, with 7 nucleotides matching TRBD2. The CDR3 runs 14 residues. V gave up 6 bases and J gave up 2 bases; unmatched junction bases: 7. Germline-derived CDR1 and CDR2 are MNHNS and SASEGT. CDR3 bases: TGTGCCAGCAGGTATACCGGGACTACCTACGAGCAGTACTTC. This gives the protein CASRYTGTTYEQYF.

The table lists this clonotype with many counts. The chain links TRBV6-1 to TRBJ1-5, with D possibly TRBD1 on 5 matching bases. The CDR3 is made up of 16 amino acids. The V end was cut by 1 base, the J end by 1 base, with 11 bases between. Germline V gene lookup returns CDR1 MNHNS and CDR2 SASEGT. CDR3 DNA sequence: TGTGCCAGCAGTGAAGACAGGCGTCGGAGCAATCAGCCCCAGCATTTT. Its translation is CASSEDRRRSNQPQHF.

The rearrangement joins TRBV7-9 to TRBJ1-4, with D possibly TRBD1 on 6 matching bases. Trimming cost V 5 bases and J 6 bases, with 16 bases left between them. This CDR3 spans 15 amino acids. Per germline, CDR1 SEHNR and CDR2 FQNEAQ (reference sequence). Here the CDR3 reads CASSPRQVSHEKLFF. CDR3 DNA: TGTGCCAGCAGCCCAAGACAGGTCTCGCATGAAAAACTGTTTTTT. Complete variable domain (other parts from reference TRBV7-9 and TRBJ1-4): DTGVSQNPRHKITKRGQNVTFRCDPISEHNRLYWYRQTLGQGPEFLTYFQNEAQLEKSRLLSDRFSAERPKGSFSTLEIQRTEQGDSAMYLCASSPRQVSHEKLFFGSGTQLSVL.

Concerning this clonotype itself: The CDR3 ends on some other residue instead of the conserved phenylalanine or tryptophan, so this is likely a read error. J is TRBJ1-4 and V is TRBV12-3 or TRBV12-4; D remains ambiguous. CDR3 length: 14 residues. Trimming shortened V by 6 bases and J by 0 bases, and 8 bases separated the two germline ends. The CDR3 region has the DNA TGTGCCAGCAGCGCCAGAGCAACTAATGAAAAACTGTTTCTT. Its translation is CASSARATNEKLFL.

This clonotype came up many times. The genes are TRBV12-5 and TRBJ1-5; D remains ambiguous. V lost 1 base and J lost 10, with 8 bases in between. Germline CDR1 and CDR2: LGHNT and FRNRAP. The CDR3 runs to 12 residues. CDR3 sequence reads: CASGLGEVPQHF. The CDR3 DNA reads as TGTGCTAGTGGTTTGGGTGAGGTTCCCCAGCATTTT.

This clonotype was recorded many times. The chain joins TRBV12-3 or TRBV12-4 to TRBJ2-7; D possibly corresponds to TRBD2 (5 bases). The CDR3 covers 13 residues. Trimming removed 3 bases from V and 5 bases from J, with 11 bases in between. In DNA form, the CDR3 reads TGTGCCAGCAGTTTCCGAGGGATGGACGAGCAGTACTTC. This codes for CASSFRGMDEQYF.

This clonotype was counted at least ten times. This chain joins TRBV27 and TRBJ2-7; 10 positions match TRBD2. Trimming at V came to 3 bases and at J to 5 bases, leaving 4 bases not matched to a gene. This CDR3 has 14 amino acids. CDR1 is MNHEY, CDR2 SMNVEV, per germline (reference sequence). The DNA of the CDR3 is TGTGCCAGCAGTTTCCTAGCGGGAGCACACGAGCAGTACTTC. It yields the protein CASSFLAGAHEQYF.

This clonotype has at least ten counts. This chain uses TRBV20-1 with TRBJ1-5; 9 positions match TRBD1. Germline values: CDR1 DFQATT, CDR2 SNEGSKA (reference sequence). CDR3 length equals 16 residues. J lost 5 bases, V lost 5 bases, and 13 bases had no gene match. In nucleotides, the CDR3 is TGCAGTGCTCCTCCACGGGTACAGGGGGCTGATCAGCCCCAGCATTTT. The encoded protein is CSAPPRVQGADQPQHF.

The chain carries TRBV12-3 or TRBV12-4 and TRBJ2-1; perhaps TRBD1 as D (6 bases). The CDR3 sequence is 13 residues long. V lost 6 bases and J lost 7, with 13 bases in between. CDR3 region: CASSRGTGNEQFF. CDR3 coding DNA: TGTGCCAGCAGCCGGGGAACAGGGAATGAGCAGTTCTTC.

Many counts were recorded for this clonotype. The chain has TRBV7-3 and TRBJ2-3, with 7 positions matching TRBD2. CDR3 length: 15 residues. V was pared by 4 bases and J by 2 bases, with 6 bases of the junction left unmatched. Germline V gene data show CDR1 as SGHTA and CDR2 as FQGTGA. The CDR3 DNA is TGTGCCAGCAGCTCAGTAGCGGGCCTCACAGATACGCAGTATTTT. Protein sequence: CASSSVAGLTDTQYF.

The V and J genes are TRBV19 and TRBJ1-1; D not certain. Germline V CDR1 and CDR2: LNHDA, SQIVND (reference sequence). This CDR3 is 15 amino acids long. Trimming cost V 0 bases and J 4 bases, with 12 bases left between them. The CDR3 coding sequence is TGTGCCAGTAGTATAGATCCATCGCCGGGCACTGAAGCTTTCTTT. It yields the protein CASSIDPSPGTEAFF.

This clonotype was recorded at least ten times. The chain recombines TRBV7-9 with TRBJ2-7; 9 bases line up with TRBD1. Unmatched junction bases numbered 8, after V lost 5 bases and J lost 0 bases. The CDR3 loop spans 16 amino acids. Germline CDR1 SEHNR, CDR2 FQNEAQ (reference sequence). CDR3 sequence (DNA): TGTGCCAGCAGCGGAGGGACAGGGAGGAACTCCTACGAGCAGTACTTC. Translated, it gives CASSGGTGRNSYEQYF. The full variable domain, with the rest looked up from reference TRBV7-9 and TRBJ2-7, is DTGVSQNPRHKITKRGQNVTFRCDPISEHNRLYWYRQTLGQGPEFLTYFQNEAQLEKSRLLSDRFSAERPKGSFSTLEIQRTEQGDSAMYLCASSGGTGRNSYEQYFGPGTRLTVT.